A single TCR beta chain is shown here with its context. Its antigen is undetermined. The sample originates from a study of somatic mutations in cytotoxic T cells in rheumatoid arthritis. On the study more broadly: Before any treatment began, 30 to 35 ml EDTA peripheral blood was collected from patients right after diagnosis. Study-level points and caveats: A single CD8+ clone exceeded 20% of CD8+ cells in about an eighth of the 65 patients. With advancing age, CD8+ clonality climbed in rheumatoid arthritis patients but did not rise in healthy controls.

Data came from immunoSEQ multiplex PCR; TCRdb stores just in-frame clones and leaves some out. This table has about 15,000 clones, 72% appearing once. Germline CDR1 reads MDHEN; CDR2 reads SYDVKM. The V and J ends lost 6 bases and 0 bases, in that order; junction bases with no gene match: 7. The CDR3 totals 16 residues. The specimen sequenced was CD8+ T cells sorted from blood. The J gene is TRBJ2-3, the V gene TRBV28; 9 bases match TRBD2. The receptor was derived from an adult with rheumatoid arthritis. The CDR3: CASRPLSGGSTDTQYF. The CDR3 region has the DNA TGTGCCAGCAGACCCCTTAGCGGGGGTAGCACAGATACGCAGTATTTT.